The T cell receptor beta chain under discussion was sequenced for a study of blood T cell repertoires in COVID-19. Study information: Whether acute or convalescent, the COVID-19 samples came from the United States, Italy and Spain.

Method: immunoSEQ multiplex PCR; TCRdb's copy keeps in-frame clones and lacks some. Found here are around 180,000 clones, more than 70% of them singletons; the top ten hold roughly 18%. The V and J ends lost 4 bases and 6 bases respectively, with 19 bases between them. Germline V CDR1 and CDR2: LGHNA, YSLEER. CDR3 length: 16 residues. This clone was recorded once. The clonotype originates from a person between 65 and 80 years old with COVID-19, enrolled during active disease. Material: peripheral blood. This chain links TRBV4-3 with TRBJ2-1, with D possibly being TRBD1 (5 bases). CDR3 sequence (DNA): TGCGCCAGCAGCCCGTCACCGACAGCGCCAATCAATGAGCAGTTCTTC. It encodes CASSPSPTAPINEQFF.